The clone carrying this T cell receptor beta chain turned up a few times. Its antigen is unidentified. The data are from a study of T cell responses to AZD1222 COVID-19 vaccine. Study-wide findings and caveats: The donor cohort was predominantly white British with a female majority, and clonal diversity may have been underestimated.

V lost 1 base and J lost 1, with 5 bases in between. CDR1 is SGHRS, CDR2 YFSETQ, per germline. This CDR3 region has 13 residues. Produced via immunoSEQ multiplex PCR; TCRdb's table is partial and in-frame only. The sample holds more than 90,000 clones; roughly 86% are singletons and the top ten take roughly a tenth. Sequencing was performed on peripheral blood, taken 28 days after the second AZD1222 dose. This chain connects TRBV5-1 to TRBJ1-1, with no clear D. The sequence was collected from an adult who received the AZD1222 COVID-19 vaccine. The CDR3 DNA reads TGCGCCAGCAGCTTGTGGGGGAACACTGAAGCTTTCTTT. Protein product: CASSLWGNTEAFF.